This T cell receptor (beta chain) appears in the sequencing data of a study of patients and donors after allogeneic stem cell transplantation. Via MiXCR, TCRdb re-called the RT-PCR reads, giving one row per CDR3 protein. This table has roughly 940,000 distinct CDR3 sequences, approximately 19% appearing once. Material: blood, either unsorted or a sorted T cell fraction (not recorded which). The receptor comes from a human donor who was either an allogeneic HSCT recipient or a stem cell or donor lymphocyte infusion donor (not recorded which). It is not recorded whose cells these are; they may come from a transplant donor.

As DNA, the CDR3 is TGTGCCAGCAGCACTAGTCTTGCAACTAATGAAAAACTGTTTTTT. Amino acid sequence: CASSTSLATNEKLFF. The rearrangement links TRBV7-2 to TRBJ1-4; no firm D call. CDR1 and CDR2 from the germline V gene are SGHTA and FQGNSA. V was shortened by 5 bases and J by 0 bases, with 10 bases between the two germline ends. CDR3 length: 15 amino acids.